The 13 T cell receptor beta chains in this list originate from one sample, sequenced in a study of T-cell reconstitution after alpha-beta-depleted transplantation in children. The TCRbeta library incorporated unique molecular identifiers. TCRdb ran MiXCR on the PCR reads and lists one entry per CDR3 protein. The data hold over 200,000 distinct CDR3 sequences, with roughly a tenth observed a single time. This sample comprised PBMCs, obtained before TCRalphabeta/CD19-depleted stem cell transplant. The receptors here all came from a child younger than two with acute myeloid leukemia, due to receive a stem cell transplant.

This clonotype was seen ten or more times. The chain employs TRBV20-1 and TRBJ2-2; D remains ambiguous. This CDR3 spans 16 amino acids. Per germline, CDR1 DFQATT and CDR2 SNEGSKA (reference sequence). V lost 1 base, J lost 0 bases, and 12 bases lay in between. CDR3: CSARASGQPNTGELFF. Here the CDR3 DNA reads TGCAGTGCTAGAGCATCCGGTCAGCCGAACACCGGGGAGCTGTTTTTT.

Points on this clonotype: A clone one base away is much larger, so this may be a read error. The chain carries TRBV20-1 and TRBJ1-1; D is undetermined. The CDR3 has 14 amino acids. The germline V gene has CDR1 DFQATT and CDR2 SNEGSKA (reference sequence). In nucleotides, the CDR3 is TGCAATGCTAGAGACCCGGGAATGAACACTGAAGCTTTCTTT. As protein: CNARDPGMNTEAFF.

This clonotype has ten or more counts. The chain is built from TRBV7-2 and TRBJ1-2; D uncertain. Germline V lookup: CDR1 SGHTA, CDR2 FQGNSA. The CDR3 consists of 12 residues. Between the trimmed V and J ends, which lost 3 bases and 4 bases, there was a span of 6 bases. DNA of the CDR3: TGTGCCAGCAGCTTCGGACCCTATGGCTACACCTTC. Translation gives CASSFGPYGYTF. The variable domain in full, with the rest retrieved from reference TRBV7-2 and TRBJ1-2, is GAGVSQSPSNKVTEKGKDVELRCDPISGHTALYWYRQSLGQGLEFLIYFQGNSAPDKSGLPSDRFSAERTGGSVSTLTIQRTQQEDSAVYLCASSFGPYGYTFGSGTRLTVV.

Many counts were recorded for this clonotype. The chain employs TRBV5-1 and TRBJ2-3, with D maybe TRBD2 (6 bases). Between the trimmed V and J ends, which lost 6 bases and 4 bases, there was a span of 15 bases. CDR3 length: 14 residues. The germline V gene encodes CDR1 SGHRS and CDR2 YFSETQ. The CDR3 is CASKRAPGADTQYF. CDR3 DNA sequence: TGCGCCAGCAAGCGGGCGCCTGGGGCAGATACGCAGTATTTT.

This clonotype was picked up many times. The rearrangement uses TRBV6-5 and TRBJ1-1; 8 nucleotides align to TRBD1. Per the germline V gene, CDR1 is MNHEY and CDR2 is SVGAGI. This CDR3 has 11 residues. V lost 8 bases to trimming and J lost 10 bases; unmatched junction nucleotides: 6. The CDR3 bases are TGTGCCAGCTTCGGACAGGGAGGAGCTTTCTTT. Its protein is CASFGQGGAFF.

This clonotype was observed a handful of times. This chain joins TRBV12-3 or TRBV12-4 and TRBJ2-1; maybe TRBD1 (6 bases). Trimming pared 3 bases from V and 4 bases from J, leaving 13 bases between. This CDR3 comprises 15 residues. The CDR3 coding sequence is TGTGCCAGCAGTTTTGGGCAGGGGCCTTACAATGAGCAGTTCTTC. Residues: CASSFGQGPYNEQFF.

This clonotype has at least ten counts. The rearrangement joins TRBV6-1 to TRBJ1-5; D ambiguous. This CDR3 spans 12 amino acids. V shed 8 bases and J shed 1 base, with 6 bases lying between them. Germline V CDR1 and CDR2: MNHNS, SASEGT. The CDR3 region is CASGRSNQPQHF. DNA of the CDR3: TGTGCCAGCGGGCGGAGCAATCAGCCCCAGCATTTT.

This clonotype has just a few counts. This chain joins TRBV11-3 and TRBJ2-1; D might be TRBD2 (5 bases). V shed 7 bases and J shed 7 bases, with 14 bases lying between them. CDR3 length: 13 amino acids. Germline CDR1 reads SGHNT; CDR2 reads YENEEA. CDR3 in amino acids: CASNHLATNEQFF. The CDR3 DNA reads TGTGCCAGCAACCACTTAGCGACAAATGAGCAGTTCTTC.

This clonotype appeared many times. This chain joins TRBV12-3 or TRBV12-4 and TRBJ2-1, with 14 bases aligning to TRBD2. The V segment lost 7 bases and the J segment 7 bases; nucleotides outside the gene matches: 6. The CDR3 consists of 15 residues. The CDR3 DNA reads as TGTGCCAGCACCCAGACTAGCGGGAGGGCAAATGAGCAGTTCTTC. Residues: CASTQTSGRANEQFF.

This clonotype showed up many times. V is TRBV12-3 or TRBV12-4 and J is TRBJ1-1; tentatively, D is TRBD1 (6 bases). The CDR3 is 14 amino acids. The ends were cut back, 6 bases at V and 4 bases at J, with 15 bases in the middle. CDR3 amino acids: CASRAEGGGTEAFF. The CDR3 DNA follows: TGTGCCAGCAGGGCTGAGGGGGGAGGCACTGAAGCTTTCTTT.

This clonotype has a count of ten or more. The chain joins TRBV11-2 to TRBJ2-3, with 9 bases lining up with TRBD2. CDR3 length equals 18 residues. With V trimmed by 5 bases and J by 4 bases, 16 bases remained unmatched. Per the germline V gene, CDR1 is SGHAT and CDR2 is FQNNGV. The CDR3 region is CASSVLAAGGRAADTQYF. DNA of the CDR3: TGTGCCAGCAGCGTTCTTGCTGCCGGCGGGAGGGCCGCAGATACGCAGTATTTT.

In its sample, this clonotype was seen a few times. This could be a read error, since a much larger clone is one nucleotide away. The J gene is TRBJ1-1, the V gene TRBV29-1; D is unresolved. This CDR3 is 10 amino acids long. V was cut by 7 bases and J by 6 bases, with 9 bases left in between. Germline V gene sequence: CDR1 SQVTM, CDR2 ANQGSEA. The CDR3 reads CSGQDAEAFF. In nucleotides, the CDR3 is TGCAGCGGCCAAGATGCTGAAGCTTTCTTT.

Note on this clonotype: This may be a read error, as it is one base from a much larger clone. The V gene is TRBV7-9, the J gene TRBJ1-1, with D unclear. The CDR3 spans 14 residues. Trimming took off 1 base at V and 0 bases at J, with 6 bases between the two ends. The germline CDR1 and CDR2 sequences are SEHNR and FQNEAQ (reference sequence). The CDR3 bases are TGTGCCAGCAGCTTAGAGGTCATGAACACTGAAGCTTTCTTT. It codes for CASSLEVMNTEAFF.